The sample holds many counts of the clone carrying this T cell receptor (beta chain). The antigen is not known. This sample was taken from a study of blood T cells in healthy people across ages. V lost 4 bases and J lost 12, with 16 bases in between. Germline V gene data show CDR1 as MNHEY and CDR2 as SMNVEV (reference sequence). This CDR3 comprises 13 residues. Overall study findings and caveats: Researchers deemed the diversity estimates from one million T cells underestimates. Unsorted PBMCs prevented conclusive naive versus antigen-experienced comparison.

PCR was performed a second time for about 7 to 12 cycles using a sample-barcoded 5' primer and a J-beta primer mix. The study obtained at least 2.5 million CDR3-containing paired-end reads from every sample. TCRdb fed the 5' RACE reads into MiXCR, producing one record per CDR3 protein. This sample carries some 700,000 distinct CDR3 sequences, about 20% of them seen once, and the ten largest clones take around 21%. The rearrangement joins TRBV27 to TRBJ2-1; unclear D gene. Material: blood. The source is a man in his 70s in good health. The CDR3 reads CASSYSPPFGQFF. In nucleotides, the CDR3 is TGTGCCAGCAGTTACAGCCCGCCTTTTGGGCAGTTCTTC.